This T cell receptor beta chain was observed in a study of blood T cell repertoires in COVID-19. Authors' data handling: Scientists estimated how many nucleated cells there were by amplifying reference gene primers. Using immunoSEQ multiplex PCR, the repertoire was profiled, and TCRdb retains in-frame clones only, with some absent. That table furnishes V, J and clone size, whereas the DNA furnished D and trimming. Of 330,000 or so clones in the sample, more than 90% were seen once. The ends lost 0 bases at V and 6 bases at J; junction bases unmatched: 3. CDR3 size: 16 residues. From germline, CDR1 is MGHRA and CDR2 YSYEKL. For recovered donors of Cohort 3, there were two negative PCRs, clearance, or symptom resolution.

The chain employs TRBV4-1 and TRBJ2-1; 12 bases agree with TRBD2. Sequencing input: PBMCs or T cells enriched from blood (not recorded which). This sequence was found in a woman between 25 and 40 years old who had recovered from COVID-19. For the CDR3, the DNA is TGCGCCAGCAGCCAAGAAAGGGGACTAGCGGGCAATGAGCAGTTCTTC. This codes for CASSQERGLAGNEQFF.